This TCR beta chain was sequenced for a study of blood T cell repertoires in COVID-19. Looking at the study overall: Acute and convalescent COVID-19 specimens originated in the United States, Italy and Spain. T cells, B-cell-depleted T cells, or PBMCs supplied cDNA or gDNA.

The assay was immunoSEQ multiplex PCR, and TCRdb's table has in-frame clones only and misses some. The table records around 49,000 clones, 81% of them present only once. This clone was observed a single time. It was during active infection that Seattle patients were enrolled and then longitudinally followed. The ends lost 5 bases at V and 4 bases at J; junction bases unmatched: 4. Germline V gene data show CDR1 as MNHEY and CDR2 as SVGEGT. This CDR3 has 13 amino acids. Specimen: peripheral blood. The rearrangement joins TRBV6-2 or TRBV6-3 to TRBJ1-2, with 7 bases that match TRBD1. The clonotype was recovered from a woman older than 75 with COVID-19, enrolled during active disease. The CDR3 is CASSPTGIYGYTF. The CDR3 region has the DNA TGTGCCAGCAGTCCGACAGGGATCTATGGCTACACCTTC.